The entry below gives a single T cell receptor (beta chain) sequence along with its context. Its antigen remains undetermined. No much larger clone is present one base from it, and per-base qualities are unavailable. The immunoSEQ Assay, a bias-controlled multiplex PCR, was used to amplify TCRbeta CDR3 regions from genomic DNA. The source study handled its data this way. The number of nucleated cells in each sample was estimated by amplification of reference gene primers within the assay. To quantify the absolute abundance of each unique TCRbeta CDR3 rearrangement, sequence reads were collapsed and filtered. For each sample, productive Simpson clonality was calculated by taking the square root of Simpson's diversity index across productive rearrangements. TCRdb mirrors the immuneACCESS table, restricted to in-frame sequences. Some clones are absent from its copies; in checked studies, under half trace to an unresolved V gene, and the reason for the others is unknown. The V and J calls and the clone size are those of that table, but D and trimming were determined from the DNA. Across this sample there are approximately 15,000 clones, with under 95% seen only once. Almost 4.5% of the sample comes from the top ten.

CDR1 and CDR2 are read off the germline V gene as SGHAT and FQNNGV. The CDR3, cysteine through phenylalanine, is 13 amino acids long. The sequence is cut down to CDR3 DNA, 39 bases in frame from base 1. V is cut by 5 bases and J by 1 base, and the space between the germline ends is 6 bases. The sample originates from a study of blood T cell repertoires in COVID-19 (dated by TCRdb to 2018 to 2021). For context, the study as a whole: Samples from collaborators originated in the United States, Italy and Spain and spanned both the acute and convalescent phases of COVID-19. The material from the prospective study consisted of cDNA or gDNA derived from T cells, B-cell-depleted T cells, or PBMCs. The dataset comprised deeply sampled blood TCRbeta repertoires from subjects exposed to, actively infected with, or recovered from COVID-19. A freely available public database, intended as a resource for researchers studying the immune response to SARS-CoV-2, is where the repertoires were released. Samples were obtained from the ongoing ImmuneRACE study (first 160 participants) and from 1,000 to 1,500 subjects provided by 6 global collaborators. The sample metadata nearly always contained a de-identified subject ID, COVID-19 status, age in years and sex. Where available, HLA class I and class II types were obtained from metadata supplied by the sample provider rather than from assay-based typing. What the work shows at the level of the full study, not this receptor alone: How much clinical and demographic metadata was included differed by source and by participant, and the metadata was provided uncurated.

The collaborating institutions used their own protocols to collect whole blood in K2EDTA tubes. Collaborator samples were shipped for TCRbeta analysis as frozen whole blood, isolated PBMCs, or DNA extracted from either sample type. Sequencing was performed on peripheral blood. The sequence came from a man between 60 and 70 years old with active COVID-19. The chain was built from TRBV11-2 and TRBJ2-1; the D gene is unclear. The CDR3 region has the sequence CASSLESYNEQFF. The DNA sequence is TGTGCCAGCAGCCTCGAGTCCTACAATGAGCAGTTCTTC.